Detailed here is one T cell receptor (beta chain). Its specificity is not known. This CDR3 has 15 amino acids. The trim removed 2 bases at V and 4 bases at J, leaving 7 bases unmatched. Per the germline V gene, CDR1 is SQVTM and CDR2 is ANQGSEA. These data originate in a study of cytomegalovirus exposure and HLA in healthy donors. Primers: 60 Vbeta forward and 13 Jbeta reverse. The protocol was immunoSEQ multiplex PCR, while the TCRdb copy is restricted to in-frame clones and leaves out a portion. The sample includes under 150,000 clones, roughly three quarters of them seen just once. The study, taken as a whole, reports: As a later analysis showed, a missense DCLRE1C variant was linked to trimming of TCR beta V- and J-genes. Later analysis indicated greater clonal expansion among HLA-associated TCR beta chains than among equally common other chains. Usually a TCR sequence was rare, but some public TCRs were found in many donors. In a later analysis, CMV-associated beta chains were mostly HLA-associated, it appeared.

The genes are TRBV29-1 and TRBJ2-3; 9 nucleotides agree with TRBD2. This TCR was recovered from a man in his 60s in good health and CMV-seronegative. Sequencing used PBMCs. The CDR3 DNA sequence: TGCAGCGTTGAATGGTTGCGGGAGGGTGCAGATACGCAGTATTTT. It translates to CSVEWLREGADTQYF.